This T cell receptor (beta chain) was retrieved from a study of T cells in Graves' hyperthyroidism and ophthalmopathy. This clonotype was counted at least ten times. Template material for amplifying TCR beta CDR3 regions consisted of RNA transcripts. RT-PCR in the first round (using the HTBI primer set) targeted the TCR CDR3. TCRdb analysed the multiplex PCR reads with MiXCR anew, one entry per CDR3 protein. The table shows around 350,000 distinct CDR3 sequences, with about 15% occurring only once. Germline CDR1 is MDHEN and CDR2 is SYDVKM. This CDR3 comprises 12 residues. V dropped 7 bases and J dropped 10 bases, with 13 bases sitting between them.

Sequencing was done on a sample of blood. This sequence was found in a woman between 18 and 30 years old with Graves' hyperthyroidism that later progressed to Graves' ophthalmopathy. The chain couples TRBV28 to TRBJ1-4, with no clear D. This CDR3 is CASTPEGRKLFF. The DNA for the CDR3 is TGTGCCAGCACGCCGGAGGGTCGAAAACTGTTTTTT.